This entry describes one T cell receptor beta chain. Its target is unknown. The CDR3 consists of 13 residues. Germline CDR1 SGHTA, CDR2 FQGNSA. V lost 5 bases and J 1 base, leaving 8 bases between the germline ends. The data are from a study of beta chain features in type 1 diabetes. Findings and limits, study-wide: Type 1 diabetes patients had moderately but significantly shorter TCRB CDR3s in all four CD4+ subsets.

Expressed TCRB transcripts got sequenced, as all isolated RNA was reverse transcribed. Profiled with immunoSEQ multiplex PCR; TCRdb holds only in-frame clones, not every one. The sample shows tens of thousands of clones, 49% of them seen only once. The TCR originated in a man between 25 and 39 years old with type 1 diabetes. The chain has TRBV7-2 and TRBJ1-1, with unresolved D. The specimen was stem cell memory CD4+ T cells from blood. CDR3 loop: CASSGRGNTEAFF. In DNA form, the CDR3 reads TGTGCCAGCAGCGGCCGGGGGAACACTGAAGCTTTCTTT. Based on the CDR3 plus reference TRBV7-2 and TRBJ1-1, the full variable domain is GAGVSQSPSNKVTEKGKDVELRCDPISGHTALYWYRQSLGQGLEFLIYFQGNSAPDKSGLPSDRFSAERTGGSVSTLTIQRTQQEDSAVYLCASSGRGNTEAFFGQGTRLTVV.